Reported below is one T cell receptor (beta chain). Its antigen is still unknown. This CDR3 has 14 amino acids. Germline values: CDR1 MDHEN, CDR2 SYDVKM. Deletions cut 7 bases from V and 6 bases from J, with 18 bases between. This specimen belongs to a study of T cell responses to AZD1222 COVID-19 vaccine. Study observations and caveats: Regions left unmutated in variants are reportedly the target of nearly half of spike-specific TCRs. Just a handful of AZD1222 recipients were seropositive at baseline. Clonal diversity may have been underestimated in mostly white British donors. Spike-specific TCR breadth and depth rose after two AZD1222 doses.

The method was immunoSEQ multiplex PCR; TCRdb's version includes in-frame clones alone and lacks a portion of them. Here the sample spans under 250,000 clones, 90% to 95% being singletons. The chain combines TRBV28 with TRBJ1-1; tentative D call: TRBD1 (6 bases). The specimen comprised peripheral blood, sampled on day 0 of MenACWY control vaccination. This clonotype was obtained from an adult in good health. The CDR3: CASTSGGASPEAFF. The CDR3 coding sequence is TGTGCCAGCACCTCGGGGGGGGCTAGCCCTGAAGCTTTCTTT.